The 29 T cell receptor beta chains below were found in one sample sequenced in a study of cytomegalovirus exposure and HLA in healthy donors. Vbeta (60) and Jbeta (13) primers were used in the PCR. Data came from immunoSEQ multiplex PCR; TCRdb stores just in-frame clones and leaves some out. The sample contains over 100,000 clones, 70% of which appear only once. Sequences were obtained from PBMCs. Receptor source: a man aged 25 to 40 in good health and CMV-seropositive.

The V and J genes are TRBV4-1 and TRBJ2-3; 7 bases agree with TRBD2. Trimming cost V 4 bases and J 1 base; bases outside gene matches: 11. The germline V gene has CDR1 MGHRA and CDR2 YSYEKL. The CDR3 is made up of 17 amino acids. As DNA, the CDR3 is TGCGCCAGCAGCCCCAGACCGGGACTACCTCGCACAGATACGCAGTATTTT. It specifies CASSPRPGLPRTDTQYF.

The rearrangement links TRBV7-8 to TRBJ1-4; 10 bases line up with TRBD1. CDR3 length: 16 amino acids. Germline assignment: CDR1 SGHVS and CDR2 FQNEAQ. V lost 5 bases and J lost 7; bases outside the gene matches: 10. CDR3 nucleotides: TGTGCCAGCAGCCCCAGAGACAGGGGGCTAGGTGAAAAACTGTTTTTT. It is translated as CASSPRDRGLGEKLFF.

The CDR3 bases are TGTGCCAGCAGTTTCGGGGGGGGGCCTGACTATGGCTACACCTTC. It translates to CASSFGGGPDYGYTF. This chain uses TRBV9 with TRBJ1-2; TRBD1 might be the D (6 bases). Trimming shortened V by 5 bases and J by 3 bases, and 17 bases separated the two germline ends. This CDR3 has 15 residues. Per the germline V gene, CDR1 is SGDLS and CDR2 is YYNGEE.

This clone was seen a handful of times. V is TRBV6-5 and J is TRBJ1-1, with D possibly matching TRBD1 (5 bases). Trimming took 6 bases from V and 4 from J, leaving 9 bases between them. The CDR3 covers 12 residues. The germline V gene has CDR1 MNHEY and CDR2 SVGAGI. The CDR3 reads CASRSQVTEAFF. CDR3 bases: TGTGCCAGCAGATCACAGGTCACTGAAGCTTTCTTT.

The sample holds a few counts of this clone. V is TRBV7-9 and J is TRBJ2-5, with 12 nucleotides matching TRBD1. From germline, CDR1 is SEHNR and CDR2 FQNEAQ (reference sequence). The CDR3 spans 16 residues. The ends lost 5 bases at V and 5 bases at J; junction bases unmatched: 9. The CDR3 sequence: CASSHPGQGAWETQYF. DNA of the CDR3: TGTGCCAGCAGCCATCCGGGACAGGGGGCTTGGGAGACCCAGTACTTC.

This clone was seen a few times. The chain employs TRBV19 and TRBJ1-2; the D gene is possibly TRBD1 (5 bases). This CDR3 contains 16 residues. Per the germline V gene, CDR1 is LNHDA and CDR2 is SQIVND (reference sequence). V lost 8 bases and J lost 0, with 19 bases in between. The CDR3 loop reads CASLKAREGPNYGYTF. The CDR3 DNA is TGTGCCAGTCTAAAGGCTAGGGAGGGACCTAACTATGGCTACACCTTC.

The chain recombines TRBV15 with TRBJ1-1, with D perhaps TRBD1 (5 bases). With 6 bases removed from V and 10 bases from J, the gap between germline ends came to 24 bases. Germline CDR1 reads LNHNV; CDR2 reads YYDKDF (reference sequence). The CDR3 runs to 15 residues. The CDR3 here is CATSNTSQGDLVAFF. Written as DNA, the CDR3 is TGTGCCACCAGTAATACTTCTCAGGGTGATTTGGTAGCTTTCTTT.

CDR3 loop: CASSLGTGELYEQYF. The CDR3 DNA follows: TGTGCCAGCAGCTTGGGGACAGGGGAACTTTACGAGCAGTACTTC. The chain combines TRBV7-3 with TRBJ2-7; 10 nucleotides line up with TRBD1. Per germline, CDR1 SGHTA and CDR2 FQGTGA. Trimming at V came to 3 bases and at J to 4 bases, leaving 6 bases not matched to a gene. The length of the CDR3 is 15 residues.

The chain links TRBV19 to TRBJ1-1; D ambiguous. Trimming shortened V by 7 bases and J by 0 bases, and 9 bases separated the two germline ends. The CDR3 contains 13 residues. Germline loops: CDR1 LNHDA, CDR2 SQIVND (reference sequence). The CDR3 is CASTPGMNTEAFF. DNA of the CDR3: TGTGCCAGTACCCCGGGTATGAACACTGAAGCTTTCTTT.

CDR3 region: CASSPGQGAEAFF. The CDR3 nucleotides read TGTGCCAGCAGCCCCGGTCAGGGGGCTGAAGCTTTCTTT. The chain couples TRBV5-6 to TRBJ1-1; 7 bases are a match to TRBD1. This CDR3 spans 13 amino acids. From germline, CDR1 is SGHDT and CDR2 YYEEEE. The ends lost 4 bases at V and 6 bases at J; junction bases unmatched: 6.

This clone was seen once. The chain combines TRBV28 with TRBJ1-1; 8 nucleotides align to TRBD1. The CDR3 is made up of 15 amino acids. CDR1 is MDHEN and CDR2 is SYDVKM in the germline V gene. The trim removed 5 bases at V and 0 bases at J, leaving 5 bases unmatched. The CDR3 region is CASSPWTGLNTEAFF. The CDR3, as DNA: TGTGCCAGCAGTCCTTGGACAGGGCTGAACACTGAAGCTTTCTTT.

A single count supports this clone. One junction end disagrees with the germline gene, perhaps due to a read error. V usage is TRBV19 and J usage is TRBJ2-5; perhaps TRBD2 as D (5 bases). CDR1 is LNHDA, CDR2 SQIVND, per germline (reference sequence). The CDR3 sequence is 14 residues long. CDR3 amino acids: CASSIDAGEENQYF. The CDR3 region has the DNA TGTGCCAGTAGTATAGATGCCGGGGAAGAGAACCAGTACTTC.

J is TRBJ2-5 and V is TRBV7-8; 13 positions agree with TRBD2. Trimming at V came to 4 bases and at J to 5 bases, leaving 7 bases not matched to a gene. Germline CDR1 is SGHVS and CDR2 is FQNEAQ. There are 16 residues in the CDR3. The CDR3 DNA sequence: TGTGCCAGCAGCTCACTAGCGGGGGGGCCATGGGAGACCCAGTACTTC. Translation: CASSSLAGGPWETQYF.

The chain uses TRBV27 and TRBJ1-2, with D hard to call. The CDR3 runs to 17 residues. The V end lost 6 bases, the J end lost 3 bases, and 23 bases lay between the germline ends. The germline V gene encodes CDR1 MNHEY and CDR2 SMNVEV (reference sequence). CDR3 sequence (DNA): TGTGCCAGCAGAGTAGGAGTTGGACTTATCCCCGACTATGGCTACACCTTC. Its translation is CASRVGVGLIPDYGYTF.

The V call is TRBV30, the J call TRBJ1-5; D is uncertain. Germline assignment: CDR1 GTSNPN and CDR2 SVGIG (reference sequence). The CDR3 consists of 13 residues. Trimming cost V 2 bases and J 5 bases, with 10 bases left between them. DNA of the CDR3: TGTGCCTGGAGTCTTCAGGAGGATCAGCCCCAGCATTTT. The encoded protein is CAWSLQEDQPQHF.

This clone showed up just a few times. The chain combines TRBV7-9 with TRBJ2-3; possible D gene TRBD1, 5 bases. Germline-derived CDR1 and CDR2 are SEHNR and FQNEAQ (reference sequence). The CDR3 contains 16 residues. V was pared by 6 bases and J by 1 base, with 17 bases between. CDR3 in DNA: TGTGCCAGCAGTTATACTCAGGGTCGAGGCACAGATACGCAGTATTTT. It is translated as CASSYTQGRGTDTQYF.

The chain carries TRBV7-9 and TRBJ1-6; TRBD1 matches 8 bases. J was trimmed by 6 bases and V by 4 bases; bases with no gene match: 5. The germline V gene encodes CDR1 SEHNR and CDR2 FQNEAQ (reference sequence). The CDR3 runs 15 residues. The CDR3, as DNA: TGTGCCAGCAGCTCAGGAGACAGGGGTAATTCACCCCTCCACTTT. This encodes CASSSGDRGNSPLHF.

This clone was picked up a small number of times. An end of the junction differs from the germline gene, which may be a read error. The J gene is TRBJ2-1, the V gene TRBV29-1; TRBD2 aligns across 7 bases. There are 16 residues in the CDR3. Germline V CDR1 and CDR2: SQVTM, ANQGSEA. DNA for the CDR3: TGCAGCGCTGAAGGGCTAGCGGAACCCTCCTACAATGAGCAGTTCTTC. It yields the protein CSAEGLAEPSYNEQFF.

V gene TRBV28 combines with J gene TRBJ2-2; perhaps TRBD1 as D (6 bases). The CDR3 is 16 amino acids. V lost 5 bases and J 6 bases, leaving 19 bases between the germline ends. Germline V lookup: CDR1 MDHEN, CDR2 SYDVKM. The CDR3 here is CASSGDRSTDPGELFF. CDR3 sequence (DNA): TGTGCCAGCAGTGGAGACAGGTCGACGGATCCCGGGGAGCTGTTTTTT.

This chain connects TRBV9 to TRBJ2-3; TRBD2 matches 8 bases. The J segment lost 3 bases and the V segment lost 2 bases, leaving 5 bases of the junction unmatched. The germline gives CDR1 SGDLS, CDR2 YYNGEE. CDR3 size: 15 residues. The CDR3, as DNA: TGTGCCAGCAGCGTTGGCGGGGGGACTACAGATACGCAGTATTTT. Translated: CASSVGGGTTDTQYF.

This rearrangement joins TRBV27 to TRBJ1-2, with TRBD1 matching 7 bases. This CDR3 has 16 amino acids. Trimming removed 5 bases from V and 4 bases from J; junction bases left unmatched: 13. Per germline, CDR1 MNHEY and CDR2 SMNVEV (reference sequence). CDR3 region: CASSLYPTGIAYGYTF. The CDR3 DNA reads TGTGCCAGCAGTCTCTACCCGACAGGGATCGCCTATGGCTACACCTTC.

This clone was seen a handful of times. Here the CDR3 DNA reads TGCAGTGCTAGCCCAGGTCACGAGCAGTACGTC. It encodes CSASPGHEQYV. The chain carries TRBV20-1 and TRBJ2-7; D is unresolved. The germline V gene has CDR1 DFQATT and CDR2 SNEGSKA (reference sequence). Trimming cost V 3 bases and J 5 bases, with 8 bases left between them. The CDR3 consists of 11 residues.

V and J are TRBV5-1 and TRBJ2-6, with D possibly TRBD1 on 5 matching bases. Germline V gene sequence: CDR1 SGHRS, CDR2 YFSETQ. Trimming removed 0 bases from V and 4 bases from J, with 11 bases in between. The CDR3 sequence is 16 residues long. DNA of the CDR3: TGCGCCAGCAGCTTGGGGCAGGGTGCCGGGGCCAACGTCCTGACTTTC. As protein: CASSLGQGAGANVLTF. The variable domain in full, completed from reference TRBV5-1 and TRBJ2-6, reads KAGVTQTPRYLIKTRGQQVTLSCSPISGHRSVSWYQQTPGQGLQFLFEYFSETQRNKGNFPGRFSGRQFSNSRSEMNVSTLELGDSALYLCASSLGQGAGANVLTFGAGSRLTVL.

V gene TRBV27 combines with J gene TRBJ1-1; D gene unclear. V was shortened by 5 bases and J by 10 bases, with 14 bases between the two germline ends. CDR1 is MNHEY and CDR2 is SMNVEV in the germline V gene (reference sequence). The CDR3 contains 12 residues. CDR3 DNA sequence: TGTGCCAGCAGTCTGCCCGGGATACCAGCTTTCTTT. It is translated as CASSLPGIPAFF.

J is TRBJ2-1 and V is TRBV9, with D possibly TRBD2 on 6 matching bases. Germline V gene data show CDR1 as SGDLS and CDR2 as YYNGEE. V lost 4 bases to trimming and J lost 2 bases, with 16 bases between them. CDR3 length: 16 residues. CDR3 nucleotide sequence: TGTGCCAGCAGCCCTAGAGGGACTCCCACCTACAATGAGCAGTTCTTC. Protein product: CASSPRGTPTYNEQFF. Supplemented by reference TRBV9 and TRBJ2-1, the full variable domain reads DSGVTQTPKHLITATGQRVTLRCSPRSGDLSVYWYQQSLDQGLQFLIQYYNGEERAKGNILERFSAQQFPDLHSELNLSSLELGDSALYFCASSPRGTPTYNEQFFGPGTRLTVL.

The chain links TRBV28 to TRBJ2-7; 9 nucleotides align to TRBD1. This CDR3 region has 16 residues. Per germline, CDR1 MDHEN and CDR2 SYDVKM. With V trimmed by 5 bases and J by 3 bases, 11 bases remained unmatched. CDR3 residues: CASSLPGQGSYYEQYF. CDR3 DNA sequence: TGTGCCAGCAGTCTCCCGGGACAGGGTAGTTACTACGAGCAGTACTTC.

The chain combines TRBV7-8 with TRBJ1-4, with TRBD1 matching 7 bases. Looked up from germline, CDR1 is SGHVS and CDR2 is FQNEAQ. The CDR3 runs to 17 residues. Trimming cost V 3 bases and J 0 bases; bases outside gene matches: 7. CDR3 loop: CASSFSRGFATNEKLFF. For the CDR3, the DNA is TGTGCCAGCAGCTTCAGCAGGGGGTTCGCAACTAATGAAAAACTGTTTTTT.

The rearrangement joins TRBV27 to TRBJ2-7; 9 nucleotides agree with TRBD1. This CDR3 region has 15 residues. J lost 7 bases, V lost 4 bases, and 11 bases had no gene match. CDR1 is MNHEY and CDR2 is SMNVEV in the germline V gene (reference sequence). CDR3 nucleotide sequence: TGTGCCAGCAGTTCAGGAACAGGGGGCCAAGGGGAGCAGTACTTC. Translated: CASSSGTGGQGEQYF.

The gene calls are TRBV10-1 and TRBJ2-7; D might be TRBD2 (6 bases). Trimming pared 5 bases from V and 2 bases from J, leaving 22 bases between. Germline V gives CDR1 WNHNN, CDR2 SYGVQD (reference sequence). This CDR3 has 17 residues. The CDR3 coding sequence is TGCGCCAGCAGTCAGAACCCCGGGGGTACAGCCGCCTACGAGCAGTACTTC. It is translated as CASSQNPGGTAAYEQYF.